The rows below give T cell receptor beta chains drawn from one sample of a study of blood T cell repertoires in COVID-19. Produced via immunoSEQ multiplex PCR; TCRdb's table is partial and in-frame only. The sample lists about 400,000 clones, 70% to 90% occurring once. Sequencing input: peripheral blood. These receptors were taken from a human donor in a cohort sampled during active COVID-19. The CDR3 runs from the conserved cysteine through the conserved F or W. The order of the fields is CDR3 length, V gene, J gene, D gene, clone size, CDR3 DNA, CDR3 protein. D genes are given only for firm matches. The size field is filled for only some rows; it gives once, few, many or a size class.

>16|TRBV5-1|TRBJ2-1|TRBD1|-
TGCGCCAGCAGCTTGGTTTGGGGTACAGGGGACAATGAGCAGTTCTTC
CASSLVWGTGDNEQFF
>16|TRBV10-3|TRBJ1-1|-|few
TGTGCCATCAGTGCGCGGGCGGGGGGTATTAGGACTGAAGCTTTCTTT
CAISARAGGIRTEAFF
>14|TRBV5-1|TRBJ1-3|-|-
TGCGCCAGCAGCTTATCCGGGGATGGAAACACCATATATTTT
CASSLSGDGNTIYF
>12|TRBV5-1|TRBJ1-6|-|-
TGCGCCAGCAGCCCAGGGAATTCACCCCTCCACTTT
CASSPGNSPLHF
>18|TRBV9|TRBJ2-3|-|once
TGTGCCAGCAGCGTAGCTACGATGGGGGGGCGGTTCACAGATACGCAGTATTTT
CASSVATMGGRFTDTQYF
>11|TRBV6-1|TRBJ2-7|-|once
TGTGCCAGCAGTGACCTCTACGAGCAGTACTTC
CASSDLYEQYF
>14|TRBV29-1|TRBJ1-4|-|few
TGCAGCGTTGAAGACAGGGCAACTAATGAAAAACTGTTTTTT
CSVEDRATNEKLFF
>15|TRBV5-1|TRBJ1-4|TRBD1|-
TGCGCCAGCAGCTTGACCGGGACAGGGAATGAAAAACTGTTTTTT
CASSLTGTGNEKLFF
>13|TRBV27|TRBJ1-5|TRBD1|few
TGTGCCAGCAGTTCGACAGGGACCCAGCCCCAGCATTTT
CASSSTGTQPQHF
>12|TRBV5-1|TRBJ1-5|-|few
TGCGCCAGCAGCTTGGACAGGCAGCCCCAGCATTTT
CASSLDRQPQHF
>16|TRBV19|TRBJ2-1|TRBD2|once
TGTGCCAGTAGTATGGACGGGAGGGCCCTTTACAATGAGCAGTTCTTC
CASSMDGRALYNEQFF
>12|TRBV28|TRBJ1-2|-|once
TGTGCCAGCAGAACAGCTAACTATGGCTACACCTTC
CASRTANYGYTF
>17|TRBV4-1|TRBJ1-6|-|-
TGCGCCAGCAGCCAAGATGGAAGGAGCTCCTATAATTCACCCCTCCACTTT
CASSQDGRSSYNSPLHF
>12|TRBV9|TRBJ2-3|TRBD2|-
TGTGCCAGCAGCTTAAGCGGGGGTGCGCAGTATTTT
CASSLSGGAQYF
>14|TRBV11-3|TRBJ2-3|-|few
TGTGCCAGCAGCTTAGGGGCCGCCACAGATACGCAGTATTTT
CASSLGAATDTQYF
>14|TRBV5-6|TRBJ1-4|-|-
TGTGCCAGCAGCCAGGGGACGGCTAATGAAAAACTGTTTTTT
CASSQGTANEKLFF
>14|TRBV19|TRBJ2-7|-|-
TGTGCCAGTAGCCCGCGACGGGATTCCTACGAGCAGTACTTC
CASSPRRDSYEQYF
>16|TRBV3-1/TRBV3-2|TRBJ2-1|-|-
TGTGCCAGCAGCCAAGATTTGGCAGGCCTTTTTGAGGAGCAGTTCTTC
CASSQDLAGLFEEQFF
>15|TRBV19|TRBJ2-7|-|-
TGTGCCAGTACCAAACAGCAGGGGCCCACCTACGAGCAGTACTTC
CASTKQQGPTYEQYF
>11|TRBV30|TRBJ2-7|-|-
TGTGCCTGGGCAGAGGGTTACGAGCAGTACTTC
CAWAEGYEQYF
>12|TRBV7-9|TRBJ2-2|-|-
TGTGCCAGCAGCCGGGGAGGCGGGGAGCTGTTTTTT
CASSRGGGELFF
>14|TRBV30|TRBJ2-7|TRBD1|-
TGTGCCTGGGCGGACAGGGAAGGCTCCTACGAGCAGTACTTC
CAWADREGSYEQYF
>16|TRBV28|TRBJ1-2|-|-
TGTGCCAGCAAAGTCCGGGTTCTAAGGAGCAACTATGGCTACACCTTC
CASKVRVLRSNYGYTF
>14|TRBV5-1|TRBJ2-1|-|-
TGCGCCAGCAGCTTGGAGCAGGGCTACAATGAGCAGTTCTTC
CASSLEQGYNEQFF
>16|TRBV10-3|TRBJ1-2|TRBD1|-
TGTGCCATCAGTGTGATCCCCCGGGACAGCCACTATGGCTACACCTTC
CAISVIPRDSHYGYTF
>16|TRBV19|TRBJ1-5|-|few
TGTGCCAGTAGTATAGTCAAATCGTCATCTGGCCAGCCCCAGCATTTT
CASSIVKSSSGQPQHF
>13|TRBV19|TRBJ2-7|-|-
TGTGCCAGTAGTATCCAGGGGAGTTACGAGCAGTACTTC
CASSIQGSYEQYF